The 31 T cell receptor beta chains below were found in one sample sequenced in a study of technical replicates of blood from a few donors. Using immunoSEQ multiplex PCR, the repertoire was profiled, and TCRdb retains in-frame clones only, with some absent. This repertoire shows 9,500 to 15,000 clones, roughly 96% found once; its top ten account for over 5.5%. Source material: PBMCs. The receptors here all came from a human donor in good health.

The CDR3 sequence is CASRRRGGNTIYF. The DNA of the CDR3 is TGTGCCAGCAGGCGAAGGGGGGGAAACACCATATATTTT. The chain is built from TRBV7-8 and TRBJ1-3; weak D call: TRBD1 (6 bases). This CDR3 comprises 13 residues. Germline CDR1 is SGHVS and CDR2 is FQNEAQ. V gave up 6 bases and J gave up 4 bases, with 10 bases separating them.

J is TRBJ2-3 and V is TRBV4-1, with D hard to call. Germline lookup yields CDR1 MGHRA and CDR2 YSYEKL. This CDR3 spans 15 amino acids. Trimming stripped 0 bases from V and 4 bases from J, with 11 bases between. The CDR3 DNA is TGCGCCAGCAGCCAAGAGGTGTTCCGGGCAGATACGCAGTATTTT. It yields the protein CASSQEVFRADTQYF.

V and J are TRBV11-3 and TRBJ2-1, with TRBD2 matching over 7 bases. V gave up 4 bases and J gave up 4 bases; unmatched junction bases: 10. The CDR3 has 16 amino acids. Germline CDR1 reads SGHNT; CDR2 reads YENEEA. The CDR3 sequence: CASSSRSGSNYNEQFF. CDR3 DNA sequence: TGTGCCAGCAGCTCCCGTAGCGGGTCGAATTACAATGAGCAGTTCTTC.

The chain uses TRBV6-5 and TRBJ2-2, with TRBD1 as a possible D gene (6 bases). The CDR3 is made up of 14 amino acids. Per the germline V gene, CDR1 is MNHEY and CDR2 is SVGAGI. V was pared by 4 bases and J by 0 bases, with 6 bases between. The CDR3 DNA is TGTGCCAGCAGTTGGACAGCGAACACCGGGGAGCTGTTTTTT. Encoded protein: CASSWTANTGELFF.

The chain is built from TRBV6-1 and TRBJ2-5; D gene unclear. The V and J ends lost 4 bases and 5 bases respectively, with 11 bases between them. The CDR3 loop spans 13 amino acids. Germline V gene lookup returns CDR1 MNHNS and CDR2 SASEGT. CDR3 amino acids: CASSGGLGETQYF. The CDR3 nucleotides are TGTGCCAGCAGTGGAGGCCTCGGGGAGACCCAGTACTTC.

The chain employs TRBV6-5 and TRBJ1-2; D is ambiguous. V lost 2 bases and J 8 bases, leaving 12 bases between the germline ends. The CDR3 has 13 residues. Germline CDR1 MNHEY, CDR2 SVGAGI. The CDR3 sequence: CASSYSGKNGYTF. The CDR3, as DNA: TGTGCCAGCAGTTACAGCGGTAAAAACGGCTACACCTTC.

The chain combines TRBV2 with TRBJ1-4; D call uncertain. Trimming took off 3 bases at V and 3 bases at J, with 5 bases between the two ends. The CDR3 totals 13 residues. Germline V gene sequence: CDR1 SNHLY, CDR2 FYNNEI. In DNA form, the CDR3 reads TGTGCCAGCAGTGATATTGCTAATGAAAAACTGTTTTTT. It yields the protein CASSDIANEKLFF.

The V call is TRBV5-5, the J call TRBJ1-5; 7 bases map to TRBD1. CDR1 and CDR2 (germline): SGHKS, YYEKEE (reference sequence). The CDR3 spans 15 residues. V gave up 2 bases and J gave up 5 bases; unmatched junction bases: 7. The CDR3 DNA is TGTGCCAGCAGCTTTTTTGGGACAGCTGATCAGCCCCAGCATTTT. Translated, it gives CASSFFGTADQPQHF.

Only one count was recorded for this clone. This chain links TRBV9 with TRBJ2-1, with 7 bases matching TRBD1. The CDR3 is 13 amino acids. The V segment lost 3 bases and the J segment 8 bases; nucleotides outside the gene matches: 5. CDR1 and CDR2 from the germline V gene are SGDLS and YYNGEE. CDR3 coding DNA: TGTGCCAGCAGCGCCATAGACAGGGATGAGCAGTTCTTC. Translating gives CASSAIDRDEQFF.

This chain connects TRBV2 to TRBJ2-4; 7 bases match TRBD1. Germline loops: CDR1 SNHLY, CDR2 FYNNEI. The CDR3 loop spans 17 amino acids. The trim removed 6 bases at V and 3 bases at J, leaving 14 bases unmatched. CDR3 bases: TGTGCCAGCAGCTGGAGAACAGGGGTTCGGGTCAAAAACATTCAGTACTTC. As protein: CASSWRTGVRVKNIQYF.

This chain connects TRBV11-2 to TRBJ2-5; maybe TRBD2 (6 bases). The V gene's germline CDR1 is SGHAT and CDR2 FQNNGV. Trimming took off 1 base at V and 5 bases at J, with 14 bases between the two ends. The CDR3 has 15 amino acids. CDR3 DNA sequence: TGTGCCAGCAGCTTAGTGAGGGGACTTTGGGAGACCCAGTACTTC. Amino acid sequence: CASSLVRGLWETQYF.

The chain employs TRBV19 and TRBJ1-1; no definite D call. V lost 5 bases to trimming and J lost 4 bases, with 5 bases between them. Germline lookup yields CDR1 LNHDA and CDR2 SQIVND (reference sequence). The CDR3 has 11 residues. CDR3 nucleotides: TGTGCCAGTAGTTTCGGCACTGAAGCTTTCTTT. This translates into CASSFGTEAFF.

CDR3 protein: CASSLREGTTGELFF. DNA of the CDR3: TGTGCCAGCAGCTTGAGGGAGGGTACCACCGGGGAGCTGTTTTTT. The chain is built from TRBV11-3 and TRBJ2-2; 7 nucleotides agree with TRBD2. With V trimmed by 3 bases and J by 4 bases, 5 bases remained unmatched. The CDR3 runs to 15 residues. Germline V CDR1 and CDR2: SGHNT, YENEEA.

The chain is built from TRBV7-6 and TRBJ1-1; 7 bases line up with TRBD1. Germline V lookup: CDR1 SGHVS, CDR2 FNYEAQ. This CDR3 comprises 14 residues. Germline trimming cut 1 base from V and 4 bases from J; bases unmatched to any gene: 3. The CDR3 region has the DNA TGTGCCAGCAGCTTAGAGACAGGGAGCACTGAAGCTTTCTTT. Protein: CASSLETGSTEAFF.

The rearrangement links TRBV5-6 to TRBJ2-3, with 14 nucleotides matching TRBD2. Germline trimming cut 4 bases from V and 6 bases from J; bases unmatched to any gene: 1. CDR3 size: 14 residues. In germline, CDR1 is SGHDT, CDR2 YYEEEE. The CDR3 region has the DNA TGTGCCAGCAGCGGGACTAGCGGGAGTGATACGCAGTATTTT. It translates to CASSGTSGSDTQYF. Variable domain in full (rest from reference TRBV5-6 and TRBJ2-3): DAGVTQSPTHLIKTRGQQVTLRCSPKSGHDTVSWYQQALGQGPQFIFQYYEEEERQRGNFPDRFSGHQFPNYSSELNVNALLLGDSALYLCASSGTSGSDTQYFGPGTRLTVL.

The rearrangement joins TRBV27 to TRBJ2-5; TRBD2 matches at 16 bases. The ends lost 6 bases at V and 5 bases at J; junction bases unmatched: 15. The CDR3 is 19 residues long. Germline V lookup: CDR1 MNHEY, CDR2 SMNVEV (reference sequence). CDR3 sequence (DNA): TGTGCCAGCAGAAAGGACAGGGGGACTAGCGGGAGGGCCGGCGAGACCCAGTACTTC. Translation gives CASRKDRGTSGRAGETQYF.

The genes are TRBV7-8 and TRBJ1-3; no reliable D call. The CDR3 is 14 amino acids. Germline CDR1 reads SGHVS; CDR2 reads FQNEAQ. Trimming cost V 5 bases and J 3 bases, with 11 bases left between them. CDR3 DNA: TGTGCCAGCAGCCCTGCGACAATTGGAAACACCATATATTTT. Its translation is CASSPATIGNTIYF.

The chain has TRBV5-1 and TRBJ1-5, with 8 bases matching TRBD1. The V and J ends lost 4 bases and 1 base, in that order; junction bases with no gene match: 4. This CDR3 is built from 15 residues. Germline CDR1 reads SGHRS; CDR2 reads YFSETQ. The chain's CDR3 is CASSPTGDSNQPQHF. The CDR3 DNA is TGCGCCAGCAGCCCGACAGGGGACAGCAATCAGCCCCAGCATTTT. The full variable domain, its missing parts supplied by reference TRBV5-1 and TRBJ1-5, is KAGVTQTPRYLIKTRGQQVTLSCSPISGHRSVSWYQQTPGQGLQFLFEYFSETQRNKGNFPGRFSGRQFSNSRSEMNVSTLELGDSALYLCASSPTGDSNQPQHFGDGTRLSIL.

The rearrangement joins TRBV19 to TRBJ1-2; tentatively, D is TRBD1 (6 bases). The V end lost 5 bases, the J end lost 4 bases, and 17 bases lay between the germline ends. Per germline, CDR1 LNHDA and CDR2 SQIVND (reference sequence). The CDR3 contains 15 residues. Here the CDR3 reads CASSRLTGGSYGYTF. The CDR3 DNA is TGTGCCAGTAGTCGACTGACAGGCGGTAGCTATGGCTACACCTTC.

V is TRBV6-4 and J is TRBJ2-2, with 7 bases fitting TRBD2. This CDR3 contains 15 residues. From germline, CDR1 is MRHNA and CDR2 SNTAGT. J gave up 6 bases and V 2 bases, and 6 bases lay outside the gene matches. The CDR3, as DNA: TGTGCCAGCAGTGACCGGGCGGGAGAAGCCGGGGAGCTGTTTTTT. Translation: CASSDRAGEAGELFF.

The CDR3 DNA sequence: TGTGCCAGCAGCCATCTGGAAAAGGGGGCCAGACCCTACGAGCAGTACTTC. Encoded protein: CASSHLEKGARPYEQYF. The chain uses TRBV14 and TRBJ2-7, with 7 bases aligning to TRBD1. V dropped 3 bases and J dropped 2; count of bases not matched to a gene: 13. The CDR3 covers 17 residues. CDR1 is SGHDN, CDR2 FVKESK, per germline.

The rearrangement links TRBV19 to TRBJ2-2; weak D call: TRBD2 (5 bases). The ends were cut back, 7 bases at V and 7 bases at J, with 13 bases in the middle. The germline gives CDR1 LNHDA, CDR2 SQIVND (reference sequence). The CDR3 totals 13 residues. For the CDR3, the DNA is TGTGCCAGTATGGCGGGCGTAGTCGGGGAGCTGTTTTTT. It encodes CASMAGVVGELFF.

This clone has just one count. V usage is TRBV5-1 and J usage is TRBJ2-2, with 8 bases identical to TRBD2. Trimming at V came to 4 bases and at J to 3 bases, leaving 11 bases not matched to a gene. Looked up from germline, CDR1 is SGHRS and CDR2 is YFSETQ. The CDR3 sequence is 17 residues long. CDR3 bases: TGCGCCAGCAGCCCCTGGGGGGCCGGGAGGGACACCGGGGAGCTGTTTTTT. This codes for CASSPWGAGRDTGELFF.

This chain joins TRBV18 and TRBJ2-3; 7 bases map to TRBD1. CDR1 is KGHSH, CDR2 LQKENI, per germline. With V trimmed by 5 bases and J by 4 bases, 9 bases remained unmatched. The CDR3 contains 15 residues. The CDR3 here is CASSVLPGQSDTQYF. As DNA, the CDR3 is TGTGCCAGCTCAGTCCTTCCGGGACAGTCAGATACGCAGTATTTT.

Here the CDR3 reads CASSRDTGTLTDTQYF. The CDR3 DNA reads as TGTGCCAGCAGCCGAGACACAGGGACCCTCACAGATACGCAGTATTTT. The V gene is TRBV4-2, the J gene TRBJ2-3, with D perhaps matching TRBD1 (6 bases). The germline CDR1 and CDR2 sequences are LGHNA and YNFKEQ. This CDR3 spans 16 amino acids. The V end was cut by 4 bases, the J end by 2 bases, with 16 bases between.

V is TRBV4-2 and J is TRBJ2-3; 8 positions match TRBD2. The trim removed 3 bases at V and 2 bases at J, leaving 1 base unmatched. The CDR3 contains 14 residues. Germline CDR1 is LGHNA and CDR2 is YNFKEQ. CDR3: CASSHGGDTDTQYF. The DNA of the CDR3 is TGTGCCAGCAGCCACGGGGGGGACACAGATACGCAGTATTTT.

The V call is TRBV6-5, the J call TRBJ2-7, with 9 bases lining up with TRBD2. Germline loops: CDR1 MNHEY, CDR2 SVGAGI. The CDR3 is 16 residues long. Unmatched junction bases numbered 7, after V lost 2 bases and J lost 2 bases. The CDR3 region is CASSYLSGRSTYEQYF. CDR3 coding DNA: TGTGCCAGCAGTTACCTAAGCGGGAGGTCGACCTACGAGCAGTACTTC.

The chain couples TRBV6-5 to TRBJ2-7, with a possible D match to TRBD1 (5 bases). The CDR3 is 16 amino acids. CDR1 is MNHEY, CDR2 SVGAGI, per germline. The V end lost 2 bases, the J end lost 4 bases, and 18 bases lay between the germline ends. The CDR3 sequence is CASSYKAPGSIYEQYF. CDR3 coding DNA: TGTGCCAGCAGTTACAAAGCGCCAGGGTCTATTTACGAGCAGTACTTC.

The CDR3 DNA follows: TGTGCCTGGAGGACGACAGGGGCGAACACCGGGGAGCTGTTTTTT. Its translation: CAWRTTGANTGELFF. The chain recombines TRBV30 with TRBJ2-2; 8 nucleotides line up with TRBD1. In germline, CDR1 is GTSNPN, CDR2 SVGIG (reference sequence). J gave up 0 bases and V 3 bases, and 3 bases lay outside the gene matches. The CDR3 is 15 amino acids.

This chain connects TRBV7-9 to TRBJ2-2; D is possibly TRBD2 (6 bases). The CDR3 is 16 residues long. CDR1 is SEHNR and CDR2 is FQNEAQ in the germline V gene (reference sequence). V lost 5 bases and J lost 0, with 13 bases in between. Here the CDR3 reads CASSLRAGTNTGELFF. The CDR3 DNA reads TGTGCCAGCAGCCTTCGGGCGGGAACGAACACCGGGGAGCTGTTTTTT.

This clone has a single count. The V call is TRBV5-1, the J call TRBJ2-5; the match to TRBD1 covers 9 bases. Germline lookup yields CDR1 SGHRS and CDR2 YFSETQ. The CDR3 is made up of 16 amino acids. Losses at the gene ends were 0 bases for V and 1 base for J; bases not matched to a gene: 4. CDR3 amino acids: CASSLGGTGRQETQYF. The CDR3 coding sequence is TGCGCCAGCAGCTTGGGCGGGACAGGGCGCCAAGAGACCCAGTACTTC.